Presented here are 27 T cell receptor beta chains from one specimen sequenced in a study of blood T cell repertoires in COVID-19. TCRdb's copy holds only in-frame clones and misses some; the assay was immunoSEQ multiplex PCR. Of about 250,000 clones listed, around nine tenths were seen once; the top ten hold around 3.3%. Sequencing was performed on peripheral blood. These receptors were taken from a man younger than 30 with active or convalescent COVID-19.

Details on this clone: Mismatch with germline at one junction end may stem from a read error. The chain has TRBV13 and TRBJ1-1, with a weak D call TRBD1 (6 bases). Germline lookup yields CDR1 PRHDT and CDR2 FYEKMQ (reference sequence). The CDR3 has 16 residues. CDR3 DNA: TGTGCCAGCAGCCCCAGACAGGTTGGAGTGAACTCTGAAGCTTTCTTT. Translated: CASSPRQVGVNSEAFF.

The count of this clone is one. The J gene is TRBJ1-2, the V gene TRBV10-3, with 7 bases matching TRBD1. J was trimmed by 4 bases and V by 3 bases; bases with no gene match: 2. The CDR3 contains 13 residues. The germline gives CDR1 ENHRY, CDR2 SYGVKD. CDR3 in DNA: TGTGCCATCAGTGAAGGGGGCCTCTATGGCTACACCTTC. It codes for CAISEGGLYGYTF.

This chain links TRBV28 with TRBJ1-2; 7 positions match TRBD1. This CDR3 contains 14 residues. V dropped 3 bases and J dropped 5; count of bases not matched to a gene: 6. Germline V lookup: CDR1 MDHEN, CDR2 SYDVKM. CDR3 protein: CASSFYDRVYGYTF. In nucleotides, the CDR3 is TGTGCCAGCAGTTTCTATGACAGGGTGTATGGCTACACCTTC.

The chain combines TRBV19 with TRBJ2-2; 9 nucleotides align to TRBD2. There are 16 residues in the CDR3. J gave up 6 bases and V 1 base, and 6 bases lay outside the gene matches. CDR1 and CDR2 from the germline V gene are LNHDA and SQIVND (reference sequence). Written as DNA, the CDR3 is TGTGCCAGTAGTATAGTGGCGGGGGGGCCCGCCGGGGAGCTGTTTTTT. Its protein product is CASSIVAGGPAGELFF.

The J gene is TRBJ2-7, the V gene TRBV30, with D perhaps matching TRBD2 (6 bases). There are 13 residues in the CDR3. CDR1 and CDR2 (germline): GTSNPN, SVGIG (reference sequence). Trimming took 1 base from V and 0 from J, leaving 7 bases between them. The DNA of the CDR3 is TGTGCCTGGAGTGGGACTACCTCCTACGAGCAGTACTTC. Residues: CAWSGTTSYEQYF.

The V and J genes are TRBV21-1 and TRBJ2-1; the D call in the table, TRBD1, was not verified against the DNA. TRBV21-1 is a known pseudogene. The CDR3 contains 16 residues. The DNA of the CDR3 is TGTGCCAGCAGCAAGAACAGGGGGCAACTCTTCAATGAGCAGTTCTTC. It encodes CASSKNRGQLFNEQFF.

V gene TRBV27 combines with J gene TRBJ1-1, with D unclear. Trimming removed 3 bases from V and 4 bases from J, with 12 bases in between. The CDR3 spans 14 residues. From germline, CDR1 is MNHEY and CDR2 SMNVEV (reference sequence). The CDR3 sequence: CASSFNSRGTEAFF. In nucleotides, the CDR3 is TGTGCCAGCAGTTTCAACTCACGTGGCACTGAAGCTTTCTTT.

The CDR3, as DNA: TGTGCCAGCAGTTCGGACAGTCAGGCGCGAAAACTGTTTTTT. Amino acids: CASSSDSQARKLFF. This chain uses TRBV28 with TRBJ1-4; D is possibly TRBD1 (6 bases). CDR1 and CDR2 from the germline V gene are MDHEN and SYDVKM. This CDR3 has 14 amino acids. V was cut by 4 bases and J by 10 bases, with 16 bases left in between.

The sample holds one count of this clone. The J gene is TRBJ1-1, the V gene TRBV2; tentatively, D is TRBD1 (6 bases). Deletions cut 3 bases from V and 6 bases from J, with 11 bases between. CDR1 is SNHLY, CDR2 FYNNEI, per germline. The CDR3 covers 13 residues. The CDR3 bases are TGTGCCAGCAGTGACATCCAGGGGCCTGAAGCTTTCTTT. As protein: CASSDIQGPEAFF.

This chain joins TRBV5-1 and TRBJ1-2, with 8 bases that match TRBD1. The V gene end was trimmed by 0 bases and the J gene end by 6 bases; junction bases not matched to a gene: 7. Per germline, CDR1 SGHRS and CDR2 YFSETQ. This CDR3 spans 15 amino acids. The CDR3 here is CASSLGTGSPHGYTF. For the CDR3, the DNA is TGCGCCAGCAGCTTGGGGACAGGGTCCCCTCATGGCTACACCTTC. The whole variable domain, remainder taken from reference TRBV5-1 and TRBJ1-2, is KAGVTQTPRYLIKTRGQQVTLSCSPISGHRSVSWYQQTPGQGLQFLFEYFSETQRNKGNFPGRFSGRQFSNSRSEMNVSTLELGDSALYLCASSLGTGSPHGYTFGSGTRLTVV.

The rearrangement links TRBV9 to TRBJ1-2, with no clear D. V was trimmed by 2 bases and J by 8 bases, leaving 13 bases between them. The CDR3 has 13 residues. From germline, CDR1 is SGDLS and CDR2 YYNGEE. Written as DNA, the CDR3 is TGTGCCAGCAGCGTCGTCGGGAGGGCGGGCTACACCTTC. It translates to CASSVVGRAGYTF.

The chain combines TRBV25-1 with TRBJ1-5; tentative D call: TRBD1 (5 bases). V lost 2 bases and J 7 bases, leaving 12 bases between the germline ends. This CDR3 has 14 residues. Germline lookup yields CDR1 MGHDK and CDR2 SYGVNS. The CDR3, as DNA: TGTGCCAGCAGTGAACAGGGATGGGGCCAGCCCCAGCATTTT. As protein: CASSEQGWGQPQHF.

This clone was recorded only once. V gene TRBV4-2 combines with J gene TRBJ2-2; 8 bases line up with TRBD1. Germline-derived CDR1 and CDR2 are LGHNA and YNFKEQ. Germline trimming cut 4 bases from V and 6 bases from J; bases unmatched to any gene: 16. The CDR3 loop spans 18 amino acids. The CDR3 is CASSPRARGRRLSGELFF. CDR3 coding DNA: TGTGCCAGCAGCCCACGCGCCAGGGGGCGCCGGCTTTCCGGGGAGCTGTTTTTT.

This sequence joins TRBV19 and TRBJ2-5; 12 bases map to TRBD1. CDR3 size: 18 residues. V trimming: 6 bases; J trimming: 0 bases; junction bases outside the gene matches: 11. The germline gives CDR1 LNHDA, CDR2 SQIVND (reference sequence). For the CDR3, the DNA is TGTGCCAGTAGGGCCGGGACAGGGGGCGTTGAATACCAAGAGACCCAGTACTTC. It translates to CASRAGTGGVEYQETQYF.

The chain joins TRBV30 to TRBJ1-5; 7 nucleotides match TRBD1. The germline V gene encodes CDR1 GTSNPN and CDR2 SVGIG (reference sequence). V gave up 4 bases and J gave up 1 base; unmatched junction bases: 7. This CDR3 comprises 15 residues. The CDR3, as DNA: TGTGCCTGGACCCGACAGGGTTCAAGCAATCAGCCCCAGCATTTT. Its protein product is CAWTRQGSSNQPQHF.

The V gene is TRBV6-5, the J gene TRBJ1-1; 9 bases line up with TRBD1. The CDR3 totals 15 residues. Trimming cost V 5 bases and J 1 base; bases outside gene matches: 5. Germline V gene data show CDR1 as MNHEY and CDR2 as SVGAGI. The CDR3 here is CASSPMGQGNTEAFF. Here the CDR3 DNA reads TGTGCCAGCAGTCCCATGGGACAGGGGAACACTGAAGCTTTCTTT.

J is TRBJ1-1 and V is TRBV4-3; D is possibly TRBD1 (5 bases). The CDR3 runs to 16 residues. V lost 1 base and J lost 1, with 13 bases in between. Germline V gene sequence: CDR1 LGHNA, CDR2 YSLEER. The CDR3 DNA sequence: TGCGCCAGCAGCCAAGGGAGGGGCATTCAGAACACTGAAGCTTTCTTT. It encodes CASSQGRGIQNTEAFF.

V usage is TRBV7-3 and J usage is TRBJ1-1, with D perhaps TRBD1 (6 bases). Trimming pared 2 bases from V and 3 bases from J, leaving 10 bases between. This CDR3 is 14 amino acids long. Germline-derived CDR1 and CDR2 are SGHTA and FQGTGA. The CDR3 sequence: CASSLQGRDTEAFF. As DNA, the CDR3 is TGTGCCAGCAGCTTACAGGGGAGGGACACTGAAGCTTTCTTT. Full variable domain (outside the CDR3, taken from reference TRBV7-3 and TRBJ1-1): GAGVSQTPSNKVTEKGKYVELRCDPISGHTALYWYRQSLGQGPEFLIYFQGTGAADDSGLPNDRFFAVRPEGSVSTLKIQRTERGDSAVYLCASSLQGRDTEAFFGQGTRLTVV.

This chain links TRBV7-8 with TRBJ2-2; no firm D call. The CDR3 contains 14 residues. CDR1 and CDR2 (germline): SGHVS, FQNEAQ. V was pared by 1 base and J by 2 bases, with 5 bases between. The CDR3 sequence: CASSLDGNTGELFF. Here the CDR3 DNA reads TGTGCCAGCAGCTTAGACGGTAACACCGGGGAGCTGTTTTTT.

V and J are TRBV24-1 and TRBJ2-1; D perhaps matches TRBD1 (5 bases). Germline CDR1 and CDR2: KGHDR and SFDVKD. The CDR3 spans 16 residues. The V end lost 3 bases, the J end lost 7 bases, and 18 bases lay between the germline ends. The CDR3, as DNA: TGTGCCACCAGTGATAGAGTCGACAGCGCCTGGAATGAGCAGTTCTTC. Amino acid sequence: CATSDRVDSAWNEQFF.

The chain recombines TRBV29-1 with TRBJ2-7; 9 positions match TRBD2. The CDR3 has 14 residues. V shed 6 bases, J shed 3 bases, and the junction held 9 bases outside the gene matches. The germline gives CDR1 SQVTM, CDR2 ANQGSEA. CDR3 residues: CSVRGAGGHYEQYF. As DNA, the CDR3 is TGCAGCGTGCGGGGAGCGGGGGGCCACTACGAGCAGTACTTC.

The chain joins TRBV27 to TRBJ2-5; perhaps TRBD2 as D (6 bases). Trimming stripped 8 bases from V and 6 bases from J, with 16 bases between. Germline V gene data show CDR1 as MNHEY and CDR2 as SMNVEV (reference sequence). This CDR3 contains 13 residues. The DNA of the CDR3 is TGTGCCAGCGGGTTGGCGGGGAGCCAGACCCAGTACTTC. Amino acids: CASGLAGSQTQYF.

The CDR3 region has the DNA TGTGCCTGGAATCCGCAAACGACAGGGCGGCATGAAAAACTGTTTTTT. Its translation is CAWNPQTTGRHEKLFF. The chain couples TRBV30 to TRBJ1-4; 7 positions match TRBD1. Germline loops: CDR1 GTSNPN, CDR2 SVGIG (reference sequence). V was clipped by 4 bases and J by 6 bases; unmatched bases: 14. The CDR3 has 16 residues.

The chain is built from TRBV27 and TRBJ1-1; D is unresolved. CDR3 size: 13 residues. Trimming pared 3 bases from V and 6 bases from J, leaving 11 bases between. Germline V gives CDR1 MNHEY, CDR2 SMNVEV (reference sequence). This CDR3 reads CASSLSTGAEAFF. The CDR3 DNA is TGTGCCAGCAGTTTGTCAACCGGGGCTGAAGCTTTCTTT.

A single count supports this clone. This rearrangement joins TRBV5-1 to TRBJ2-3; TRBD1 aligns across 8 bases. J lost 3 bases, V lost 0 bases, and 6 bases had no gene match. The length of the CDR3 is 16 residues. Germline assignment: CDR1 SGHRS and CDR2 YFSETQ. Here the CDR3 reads CASSLVRTGKTDTQYF. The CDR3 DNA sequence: TGCGCCAGCAGCTTGGTTCGGACAGGGAAAACAGATACGCAGTATTTT.

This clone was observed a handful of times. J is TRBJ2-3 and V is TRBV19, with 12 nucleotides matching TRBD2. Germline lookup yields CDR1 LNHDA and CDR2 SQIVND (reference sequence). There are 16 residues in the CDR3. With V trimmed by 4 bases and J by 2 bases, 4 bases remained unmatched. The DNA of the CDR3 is TGTGCCAGTAGTACTGGACTAGCGGGACACACAGATACGCAGTATTTT. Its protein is CASSTGLAGHTDTQYF.

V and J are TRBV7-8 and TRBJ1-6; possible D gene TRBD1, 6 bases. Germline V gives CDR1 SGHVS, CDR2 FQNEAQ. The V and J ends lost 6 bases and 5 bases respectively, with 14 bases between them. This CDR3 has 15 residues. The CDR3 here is CASSSGTTNNSPLHF. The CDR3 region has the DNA TGTGCCAGCAGTTCCGGGACAACTAATAATTCACCCCTCCACTTT.